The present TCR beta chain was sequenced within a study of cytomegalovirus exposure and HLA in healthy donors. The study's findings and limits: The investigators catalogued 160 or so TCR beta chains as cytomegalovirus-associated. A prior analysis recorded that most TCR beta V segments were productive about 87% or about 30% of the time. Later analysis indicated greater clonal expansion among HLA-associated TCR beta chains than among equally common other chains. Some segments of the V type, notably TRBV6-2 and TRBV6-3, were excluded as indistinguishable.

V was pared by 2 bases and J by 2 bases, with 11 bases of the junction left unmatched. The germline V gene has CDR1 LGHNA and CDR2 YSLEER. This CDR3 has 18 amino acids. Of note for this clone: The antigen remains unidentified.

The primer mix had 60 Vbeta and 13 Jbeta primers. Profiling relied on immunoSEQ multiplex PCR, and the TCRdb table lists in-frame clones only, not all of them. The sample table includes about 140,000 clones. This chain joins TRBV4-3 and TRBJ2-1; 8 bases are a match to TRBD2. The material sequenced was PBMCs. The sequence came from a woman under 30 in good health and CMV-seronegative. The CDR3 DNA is TGCGCCAGCAGCCAATCCTTACTGGCGGGAGGAACCTACAATGAGCAGTTCTTC. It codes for CASSQSLLAGGTYNEQFF.